What follows describes a single T cell receptor beta chain. Measured with immunoSEQ multiplex PCR; TCRdb has only the in-frame clones, and not every one. The sample shows roughly 76,000 clones, 80% of them seen only once. The data were obtained in a study of cytotoxic CD8 clonotypes in ibrutinib-treated CLL. The CDR3 has 15 amino acids. Deletions cut 4 bases from V and 2 bases from J, with 14 bases between. The V gene's germline CDR1 is SEHNR and CDR2 FQNEAQ (reference sequence). Here the sequenced sample was PBMCs, taken at disease progression, from a patient treated with ibrutinib. This clonotype originated in a human donor with chronic lymphocytic leukemia. The J gene is TRBJ2-5, the V gene TRBV7-9, with D perhaps TRBD2 (6 bases). CDR3 in amino acids: CASSSQPGVQETQYF. The CDR3 nucleotides read TGTGCCAGCAGCTCGCAGCCGGGAGTACAAGAGACCCAGTACTTC. Variable domain in full (rest from reference TRBV7-9 and TRBJ2-5): DTGVSQNPRHKITKRGQNVTFRCDPISEHNRLYWYRQTLGQGPEFLTYFQNEAQLEKSRLLSDRFSAERPKGSFSTLEIQRTEQGDSAMYLCASSSQPGVQETQYFGPGTRLLVL.